This TCR beta chain is from a study of identical twins. Note on this clonotype: The antigen remains undetermined.

This CDR3 spans 16 amino acids. Unmatched junction bases numbered 10, after V lost 1 base and J lost 6 bases. Germline V lookup: CDR1 SEHNR, CDR2 FQNEAQ (reference sequence). Every one of the donors was a healthy Caucasian. Study conclusions and caveats: Fewer insertions were carried by abundant cord blood beta clonotypes, but none was seen in memory repertoires. Zero-insertion analyses might be partly confounded by invariant T cells like MAIT and iNKT.

Each cDNA held unique molecular identifiers, and template switching gave it a universal primer site. TCRdb recomputed calls from the 5' RACE reads with MiXCR, one row per CDR3 protein. The data contain about 1.7 million distinct CDR3 sequences, less than 35% of them singletons. The V gene is TRBV7-9, the J gene TRBJ1-1, with 8 nucleotides matching TRBD1. The source of this sequence is a newborn girl in good health. Sequencing was performed on cord blood. Written as DNA, the CDR3 is TGTGCCAGCAGCTTAGGCCAGGGGGCATTGACTTCTGAAGCTTTCTTT. Protein: CASSLGQGALTSEAFF.